This paragraph covers one T cell receptor beta chain sequence. Its antigen specificity is not known. Base qualities are missing; no much larger clone stands one base away. In the prospective study, participants were about 18 to 95 years old, resided in fewer than 25 geographic areas of the United States, and were enrolled through a virtual design. To assign participants to cohorts, the prospective study relied on clinical history that participants themselves reported in a screening survey and a study questionnaire. In the prospective study, mobile phlebotomists collected whole blood, serum and a nasopharyngeal or oropharyngeal swab from each participant. Participants in the prospective study had the option to provide additional blood draws and questionnaires over an approximately 2-month period. Prospective study blood samples were shipped either frozen or at room temperature before DNA extraction.

As encoded in the germline V gene, CDR1 is LGHNA while CDR2 is YNFKEQ. The CDR3 sequence holds 17 residues, the cysteine and phenylalanine included. This entry keeps only the CDR3 DNA: 51 bases, framed from base 1. From V the trimming removes 1 base and from J it removes 1 base, while the gene matches leave 5 bases of the junction unaccounted for. The data stem from a study of blood T cell repertoires in COVID-19 (dated by TCRdb to the early 2020s). Study-level background: Samples from collaborators originated in the United States, Italy and Spain and spanned both the acute and convalescent phases of COVID-19. The repertoires were made available in a free public database intended to serve as a resource for research on the immune response to SARS-CoV-2. Samples came from the ongoing ImmuneRACE study (first 160 participants) plus 1,254 subjects from 6 global collaborators. Where available, HLA class I and class II types were taken from metadata supplied by the sample provider and were not determined by assay-based typing. Sample metadata almost always included a de-identified subject ID, COVID-19 status, age in years and sex. The prospective study material was composed of cDNA or gDNA derived from T cells, B-cell-depleted T cells, or PBMCs. Deeply sampled blood TCRbeta repertoires from subjects exposed to, actively infected with, or recovered from COVID-19 were included in the dataset.

TCRbeta CDR3 regions were amplified from genomic DNA by means of the immunoSEQ Assay, a bias-controlled multiplex PCR. Concerning the study's data processing: Nucleated cell counts per sample were estimated from amplification of reference gene primers within the assay. To quantify the absolute abundance of each unique TCRbeta CDR3 rearrangement, sequence reads were collapsed and filtered. For each sample, productive Simpson clonality was calculated by taking the square root of Simpson's diversity index across productive rearrangements. TCRdb carries this immuneACCESS record with in-frame sequences only. Its versions omit some clonotypes, under half of them owing to an unresolved V gene in the studies checked, with the rest unexplained. Clonal size and the V and J genes are those of that table, whereas D and trimming came from the DNA. The table for this sample lists about 180,000 clones; roughly 90% of them were counted only once. 0.95% to 1.5% of the sample goes to the ten largest clones.

What the study reported, not specific to this receptor: Clinical and demographic metadata were provided uncurated, with the amount varying by source and participant.

Sequencing was carried out using PBMCs or T cells enriched from blood (not recorded which). The rearrangement combines TRBV4-2 with TRBJ1-5, and 9 bases in between align with TRBD1. The clonotype was recovered from a human donor with acute COVID-19. The donor label of this sample is uncertain. This receptor has the CDR3 CASSQVQGAGSNQPQHF. The sequenced DNA is TGTGCCAGCAGCCAAGTACAGGGGGCTGGGAGCAATCAGCCCCAGCATTTT.